This entry describes one TCR beta chain. The data were taken from a study of T cell responses to AZD1222 COVID-19 vaccine. Method: immunoSEQ multiplex PCR; TCRdb's copy keeps in-frame clones and lacks some. The table lists about 140,000 clones, almost 95% of them singletons. This CDR3 comprises 12 residues. V was shortened by 4 bases and J by 1 base, with 7 bases between the two germline ends. Germline V gives CDR1 GTSNPN, CDR2 SVGIG (reference sequence). This rearrangement joins TRBV30 to TRBJ2-5; D is unresolved. Sequenced here: peripheral blood, sampled 28 days after the second AZD1222 dose. The receptor's source is an adult who received the AZD1222 COVID-19 vaccine. CDR3 nucleotides: TGTGCCTGGAACCAGGTCCAAGAGACCCAGTACTTC. Translating gives CAWNQVQETQYF.